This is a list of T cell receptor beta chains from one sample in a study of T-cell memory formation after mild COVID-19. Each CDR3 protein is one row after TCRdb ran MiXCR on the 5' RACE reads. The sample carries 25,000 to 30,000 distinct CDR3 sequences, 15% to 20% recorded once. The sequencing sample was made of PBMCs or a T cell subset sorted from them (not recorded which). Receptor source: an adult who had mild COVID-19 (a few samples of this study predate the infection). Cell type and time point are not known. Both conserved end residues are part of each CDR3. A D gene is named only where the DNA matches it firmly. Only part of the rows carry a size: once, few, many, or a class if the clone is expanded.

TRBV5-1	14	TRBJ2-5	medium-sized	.	CASSLKQGRETQYF	TGCGCCAGCAGCTTGAAACAGGGGAGGGAGACCCAGTACTTC
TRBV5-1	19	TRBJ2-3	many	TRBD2	CASKPWLSGGTIHTDTQYF	TGCGCCAGCAAACCTTGGCTTAGCGGGGGGACCATTCACACAGATACGCAGTATTTT
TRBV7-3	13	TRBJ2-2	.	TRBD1	CASSPGTAGELFF	TGTGCCAGCAGCCCGGGGACAGCCGGGGAGCTGTTTTTT
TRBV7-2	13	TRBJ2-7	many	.	CASSRGGTYEQYF	TGTGCCAGCAGTCGTGGGGGAACCTACGAGCAGTACTTC
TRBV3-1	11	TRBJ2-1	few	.	CASSQEYEQFF	TGTGCCAGCAGCCAAGAGTATGAGCAGTTCTTC
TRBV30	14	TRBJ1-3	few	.	CAWSVLAPGNTIYF	TGTGCCTGGAGTGTACTGGCACCTGGAAACACCATATATTTT
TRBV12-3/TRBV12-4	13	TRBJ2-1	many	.	CASSFGRAGEQFF	TGTGCCAGCAGTTTCGGACGGGCCGGTGAGCAGTTCTTC
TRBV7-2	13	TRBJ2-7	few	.	CASRPQGSREQYF	TGTGCCAGCAGGCCACAGGGTTCTCGGGAGCAGTACTTC
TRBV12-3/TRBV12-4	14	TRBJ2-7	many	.	CASSLVPAKNEQYF	TGTGCCAGCAGTTTAGTTCCAGCGAAGAACGAGCAGTACTTC
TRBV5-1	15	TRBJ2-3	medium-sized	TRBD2	CASSLGSGGADTQYF	TGCGCCAGCAGCCTCGGAAGCGGGGGTGCAGATACGCAGTATTTT
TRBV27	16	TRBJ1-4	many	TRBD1	CASRPDRGPTNEKLFF	TGTGCCAGCAGACCCGACAGGGGGCCAACTAATGAAAAACTGTTTTTT
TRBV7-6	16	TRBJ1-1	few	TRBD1	CASSQGTGARGTEAFF	TGTGCCAGCAGCCAGGGGACAGGGGCGCGGGGCACTGAAGCTTTCTTT
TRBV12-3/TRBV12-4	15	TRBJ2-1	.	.	CASSQTGLEPIEQFF	TGTGCCAGCAGTCAAACAGGTCTCGAGCCCATAGAGCAGTTCTTC
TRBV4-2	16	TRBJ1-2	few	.	CASSPEEYTSGDGYTF	TGTGCCAGCAGCCCCGAGGAGTATACTTCGGGGGACGGCTACACCTTC
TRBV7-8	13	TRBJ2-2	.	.	CASSALNTGELFF	TGTGCCAGCAGCGCACTAAACACCGGGGAGCTGTTTTTT
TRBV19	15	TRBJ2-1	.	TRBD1	CASIRTGGSYNEQFF	TGTGCCAGTATCCGGACAGGGGGATCCTACAATGAGCAGTTCTTC
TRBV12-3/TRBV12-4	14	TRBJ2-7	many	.	CASTPVGGSYEQYF	TGTGCCAGCACCCCCGTTGGAGGCTCCTACGAGCAGTACTTC
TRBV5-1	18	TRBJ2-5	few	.	CASGGHFSSKMNQETQYF	TGCGCCAGCGGCGGCCATTTTTCCTCAAAAATGAATCAAGAGACCCAGTACTTC
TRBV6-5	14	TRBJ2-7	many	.	CASSYREGYYEQYF	TGTGCCAGCAGTTACCGGGAAGGATACTACGAGCAGTACTTC
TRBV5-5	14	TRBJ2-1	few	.	CASTLERWGGEQFF	TGTGCCAGCACCCTCGAACGCTGGGGCGGGGAGCAGTTCTTC
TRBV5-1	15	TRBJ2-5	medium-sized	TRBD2	CASSIGLAGAKTQYF	TGCGCCAGCAGCATCGGACTAGCGGGGGCAAAGACCCAGTACTTC
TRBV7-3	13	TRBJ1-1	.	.	CASSLGANTEAFF	TGTGCCAGCAGCTTAGGGGCTAACACTGAAGCTTTCTTT
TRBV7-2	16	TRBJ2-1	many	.	CASSLRFGPHTNEQFF	TGTGCCAGCAGCTTAAGATTTGGACCACATACTAATGAGCAGTTCTTC
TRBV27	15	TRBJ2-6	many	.	CASRGINSGANVLTF	TGTGCCAGCAGAGGGATTAACTCTGGGGCCAACGTCCTGACTTTC
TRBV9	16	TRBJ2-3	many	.	CASSPRAVGGTDTQYF	TGTGCCAGCAGCCCCCGAGCGGTGGGGGGCACAGATACGCAGTATTTT
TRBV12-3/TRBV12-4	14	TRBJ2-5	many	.	CASSRRQGGETQYF	TGTGCCAGCAGTCGTAGACAGGGAGGGGAGACCCAGTACTTC
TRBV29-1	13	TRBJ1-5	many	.	CSVALGGDQPQHF	TGCAGCGTTGCCCTCGGAGGGGACCAGCCCCAGCATTTT
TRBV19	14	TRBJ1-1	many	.	CASSKAVGGTEAFF	TGTGCCAGTAGTAAGGCCGTCGGGGGCACTGAAGCTTTCTTT
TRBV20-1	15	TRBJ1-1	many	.	CSARGLGSMRTEAFF	TGCAGTGCTAGGGGCCTAGGGTCGATGCGCACTGAAGCTTTCTTT
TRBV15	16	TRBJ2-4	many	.	CATSRVGGQGKNIQYF	TGTGCCACCAGCAGAGTTGGGGGGCAAGGGAAAAACATTCAGTACTTC
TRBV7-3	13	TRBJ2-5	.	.	CASSPRGGETQYF	TGTGCCAGCAGCCCAAGAGGAGGAGAGACCCAGTACTTC
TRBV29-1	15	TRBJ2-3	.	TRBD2	CSVEELAVGTDTQYF	TGCAGCGTTGAAGAACTAGCGGTAGGCACAGATACGCAGTATTTT
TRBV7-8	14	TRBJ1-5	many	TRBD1	CASSWGQGNQPQHF	TGTGCCAGCAGCTGGGGACAGGGAAATCAGCCCCAGCATTTT
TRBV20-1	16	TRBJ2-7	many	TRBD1	CSARDNLGTGFGEQYF	TGCAGTGCTAGAGATAACCTTGGGACAGGGTTTGGCGAGCAGTACTTC
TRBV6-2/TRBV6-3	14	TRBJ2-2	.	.	CASVKDGGPGELFF	TGTGCCAGCGTAAAGGACGGCGGCCCCGGGGAGCTGTTTTTT
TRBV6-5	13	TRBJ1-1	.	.	CASSSFLNTEAFF	TGTGCCAGCAGTTCGTTCCTGAACACTGAAGCTTTCTTT
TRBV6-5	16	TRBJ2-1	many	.	CASSPRRRGTGDEQFF	TGTGCCAGCAGCCCTCGGCGCAGGGGGACGGGAGATGAGCAGTTCTTC
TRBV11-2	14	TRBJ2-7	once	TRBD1	CASSWGTDTYEQYF	TGTGCCAGCAGCTGGGGGACAGATACCTACGAGCAGTACTTC
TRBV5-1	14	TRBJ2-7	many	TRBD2	CASSFSGGAYEQYF	TGCGCCAGCAGCTTTAGCGGGGGGGCCTACGAGCAGTACTTC
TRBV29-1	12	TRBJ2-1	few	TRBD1	CSARTGEYEQFF	TGCAGCGCCCGGACAGGGGAGTATGAGCAGTTCTTC
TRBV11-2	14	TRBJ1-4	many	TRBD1	CASSSLRGREKLFF	TGTGCCAGCAGCTCACTCAGGGGGCGAGAAAAACTGTTTTTT
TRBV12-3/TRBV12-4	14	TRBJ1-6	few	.	CASSFSNAIGSLHF	TGTGCCAGCAGTTTTTCCAATGCTATTGGATCCCTCCACTTT
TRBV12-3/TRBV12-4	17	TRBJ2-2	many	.	CASSPLPPQVNTGELFF	TGTGCCAGCAGTCCACTACCCCCCCAGGTGAACACCGGGGAGCTGTTTTTT
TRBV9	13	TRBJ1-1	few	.	CASSVRMNTEAFF	TGTGCCAGCAGCGTAAGGATGAACACTGAAGCTTTCTTT
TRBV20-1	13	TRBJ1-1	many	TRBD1	CSALTGALPEAFF	TGCAGTGCTTTAACAGGGGCCCTCCCGGAAGCTTTCTTT